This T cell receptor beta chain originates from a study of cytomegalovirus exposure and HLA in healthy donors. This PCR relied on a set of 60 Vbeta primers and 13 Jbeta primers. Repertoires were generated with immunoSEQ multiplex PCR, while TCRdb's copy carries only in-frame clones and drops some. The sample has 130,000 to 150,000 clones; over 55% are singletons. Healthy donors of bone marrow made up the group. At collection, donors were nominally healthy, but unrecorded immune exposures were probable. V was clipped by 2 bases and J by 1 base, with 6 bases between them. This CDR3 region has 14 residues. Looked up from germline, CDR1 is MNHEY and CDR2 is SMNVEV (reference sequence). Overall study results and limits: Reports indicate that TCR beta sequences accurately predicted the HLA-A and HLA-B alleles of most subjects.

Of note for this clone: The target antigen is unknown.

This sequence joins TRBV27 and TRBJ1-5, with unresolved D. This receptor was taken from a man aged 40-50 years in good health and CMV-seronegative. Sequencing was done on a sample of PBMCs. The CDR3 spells CASSLEASNQPQHF. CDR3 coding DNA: TGTGCCAGCAGTTTAGAGGCGAGCAATCAGCCCCAGCATTTT.